This T cell receptor beta chain was documented in a study of cytomegalovirus exposure and HLA in healthy donors. The germline V gene has CDR1 MNHEY and CDR2 SMNVEV (reference sequence). The CDR3 loop spans 15 amino acids. V was shortened by 3 bases and J by 5 bases, with 14 bases between the two germline ends. This clone was seen only once. The PCR ran on 60 Vbeta and 13 Jbeta primers. Sequencing used immunoSEQ multiplex PCR; TCRdb keeps in-frame clones, though not all of them. The table includes over 150,000 clones, around nine tenths detected once. The sequence was collected from a woman younger than 45 in good health and CMV-seronegative. Input material: PBMCs. The J gene is TRBJ2-1, the V gene TRBV27; maybe TRBD1 (6 bases). The CDR3 protein is CASSFYQGTNNEQFF. The DNA of the CDR3 is TGTGCCAGCAGTTTTTATCAGGGGACAAACAATGAGCAGTTCTTC.